This record concerns one TCR beta chain sequence. The antigen is unknown. Distinct nucleotide sequences in the sample also encode this CDR3. Sequenced by immunoSEQ multiplex PCR; TCRdb stores in-frame clones only, minus some. The sample carries approximately 64,000 clones, 88% recorded once. Enrollment shut out patients with autoimmune disease history or systemic immunosuppression. Germline V gene data show CDR1 as SGHRS and CDR2 as YFSETQ. V lost 0 bases and J lost 4, with 10 bases in between. The CDR3 consists of 14 residues. The sample comes from a study of OX40 agonist ivuxolimab in advanced cancers. Study at large: An agonistic anti-OX40 (CD134) antibody, ivuxolimab, was used to treat the patients. Prior anti-PD-1, anti-PD-L1 or anti-CTLA-4 therapy did not bar entry, and approximately 40% had some.

Study results and limitations: Low normalized T-cell clonal expansion also characterized some of the nonresponders.

The starting material was CD4+ or CD8+ T cells sorted from blood, obtained in a trial of the OX40 agonist ivuxolimab. The rearrangement uses TRBV5-1 and TRBJ2-5; no firm D call. The TCR was taken from an adult with an advanced solid tumor such as melanoma, head and neck, liver or kidney cancer. Here the CDR3 reads CASSLGPSGETQYF. The DNA of the CDR3 is TGCGCCAGCAGCTTGGGACCCTCCGGAGAGACCCAGTACTTC.